The TCR beta chain described here comes from a study of T cell changes during pregnancy in multiple sclerosis. The CDR3 is made up of 17 amino acids. Germline lookup yields CDR1 SGHVS and CDR2 FQNEAQ. Measured with immunoSEQ multiplex PCR; TCRdb has only the in-frame clones, and not every one. The sample yields approximately 31,000 clones, 90% seen once. About this clone: The junction differs from germline at one of its ends, possibly a read error.

Here the sequenced sample was CD4+ T cells from peripheral blood mononuclear cells, taken in the second trimester of pregnancy. The chain links TRBV7-8 to TRBJ1-2; TRBD1 matches at 10 bases. The TCR comes from a female donor in good health, enrolled as a control in a pregnancy study. CDR3 sequence reads: CASSTVERQGASGVFDF. CDR3 in DNA: TGTGCCAGCAGCACAGTGGAAAGACAGGGGGCCTCCGGTGTCTTCGACTTC.